What follows describes a single T cell receptor beta chain. Its antigen remains unidentified. Trimming took off 0 bases at V and 15 bases at J, with 21 bases between the two ends. CDR1 LGHNA and CDR2 YSLEER come from the germline V gene. The CDR3 is 15 residues long. The data are from a study of radiation and T cells in renal cell carcinoma. Overall study context: Nephrectomy followed 15 Gy stereotactic body radiation by 4 weeks. Study-wide findings and caveats: From baseline, blood top tumor clonotypes peaked at 2 weeks post-radiation.

Clones were sequenced by immunoSEQ multiplex PCR, and TCRdb holds only the in-frame ones, with some missing. The data contain some 150,000 clones, 70% to 90% of them singletons. Noted time point: baseline pretreatment blood. This sample's treatment: 15 Gy SBRT to primary tumor, nephrectomy 4 weeks later. Radiation-treated patients gave blood at baseline, week 2 and week 4. Clear cell pathology was present in this patient's renal cell carcinoma. The material sequenced was blood, taken from a patient whose treatment included radiotherapy and nephrectomy. The chain uses TRBV4-3 and TRBJ2-1, with a weak D call TRBD1 (5 bases). The sequence derives from a woman aged 45-65 years with renal cell carcinoma. DNA for the CDR3: TGCGCCAGCAGCCAAGATCTCCGATCGGGCCAGGGAAGGTTCTTC. This translates into CASSQDLRSGQGRFF.